This TCR beta chain was retrieved from a study of T-cell reconstitution after alpha-beta-depleted transplantation in children. Trimming took off 2 bases at V and 7 bases at J, with 4 bases between the two ends. This CDR3 region has 12 residues. CDR1 and CDR2 from the germline V gene are SGHRS and YFSETQ. Unique molecular identifiers were incorporated when the TCRbeta library was constructed. TCRdb used MiXCR to reprocess the PCR reads, holding one entry per CDR3 protein. The table has 490,000 or so distinct CDR3 sequences, approximately 12% seen once. The sample was PBMCs from the stem cell graft donor, taken from the stem cell graft. This clonotype was sampled from a human donor who donated a stem cell graft to a child with combined immunodeficiency. V and J are TRBV5-1 and TRBJ1-6, with no clear D. The CDR3 loop reads CASSFINSPLHF. Written as DNA, the CDR3 is TGCGCCAGCAGCTTCATCAATTCACCCCTCCACTTT.